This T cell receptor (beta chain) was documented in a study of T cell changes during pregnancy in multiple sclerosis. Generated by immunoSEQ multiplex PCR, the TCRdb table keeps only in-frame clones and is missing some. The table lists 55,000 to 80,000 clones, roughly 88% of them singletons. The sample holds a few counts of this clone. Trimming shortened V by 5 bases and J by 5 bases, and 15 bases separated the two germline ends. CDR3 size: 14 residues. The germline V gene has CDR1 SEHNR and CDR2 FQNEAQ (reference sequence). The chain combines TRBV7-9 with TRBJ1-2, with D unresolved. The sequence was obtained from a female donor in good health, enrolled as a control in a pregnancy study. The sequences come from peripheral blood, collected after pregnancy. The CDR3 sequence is CASSPEVLHYGYTF. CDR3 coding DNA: TGTGCCAGCAGCCCGGAGGTCTTACATTATGGCTACACCTTC.